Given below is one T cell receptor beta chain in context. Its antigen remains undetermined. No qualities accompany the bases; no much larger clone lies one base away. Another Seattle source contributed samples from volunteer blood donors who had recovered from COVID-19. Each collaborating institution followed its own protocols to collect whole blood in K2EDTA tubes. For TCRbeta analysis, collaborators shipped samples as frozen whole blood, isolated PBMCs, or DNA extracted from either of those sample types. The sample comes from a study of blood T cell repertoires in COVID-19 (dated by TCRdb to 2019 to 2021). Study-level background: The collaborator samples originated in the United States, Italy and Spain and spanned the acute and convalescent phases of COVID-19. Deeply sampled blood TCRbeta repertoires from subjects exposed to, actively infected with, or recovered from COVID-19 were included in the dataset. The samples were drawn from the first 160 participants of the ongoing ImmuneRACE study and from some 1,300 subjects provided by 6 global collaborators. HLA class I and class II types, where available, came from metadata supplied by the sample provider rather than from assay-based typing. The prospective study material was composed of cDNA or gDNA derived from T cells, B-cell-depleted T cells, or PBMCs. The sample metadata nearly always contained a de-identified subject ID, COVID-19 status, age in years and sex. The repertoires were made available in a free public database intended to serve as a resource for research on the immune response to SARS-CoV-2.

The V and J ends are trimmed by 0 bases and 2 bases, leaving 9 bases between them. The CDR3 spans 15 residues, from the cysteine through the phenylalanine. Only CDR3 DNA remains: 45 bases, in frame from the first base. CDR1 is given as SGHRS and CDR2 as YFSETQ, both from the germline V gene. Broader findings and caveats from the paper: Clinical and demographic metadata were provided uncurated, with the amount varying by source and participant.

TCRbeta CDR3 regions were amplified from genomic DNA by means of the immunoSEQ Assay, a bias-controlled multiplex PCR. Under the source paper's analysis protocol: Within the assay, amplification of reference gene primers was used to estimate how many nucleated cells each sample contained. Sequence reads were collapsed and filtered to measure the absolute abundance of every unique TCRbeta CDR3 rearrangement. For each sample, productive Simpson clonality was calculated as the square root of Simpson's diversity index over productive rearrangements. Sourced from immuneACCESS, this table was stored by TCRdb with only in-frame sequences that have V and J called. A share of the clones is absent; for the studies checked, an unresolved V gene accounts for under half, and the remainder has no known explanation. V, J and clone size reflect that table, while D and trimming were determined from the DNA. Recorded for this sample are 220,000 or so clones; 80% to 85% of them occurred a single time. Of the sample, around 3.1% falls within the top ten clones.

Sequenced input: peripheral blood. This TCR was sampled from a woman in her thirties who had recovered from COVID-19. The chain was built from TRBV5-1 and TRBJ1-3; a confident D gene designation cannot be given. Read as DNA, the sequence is TGCGCCAGCAGCTTGGCACGCAGCGCTGGAAACACCATATATTTT. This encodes CASSLARSAGNTIYF.